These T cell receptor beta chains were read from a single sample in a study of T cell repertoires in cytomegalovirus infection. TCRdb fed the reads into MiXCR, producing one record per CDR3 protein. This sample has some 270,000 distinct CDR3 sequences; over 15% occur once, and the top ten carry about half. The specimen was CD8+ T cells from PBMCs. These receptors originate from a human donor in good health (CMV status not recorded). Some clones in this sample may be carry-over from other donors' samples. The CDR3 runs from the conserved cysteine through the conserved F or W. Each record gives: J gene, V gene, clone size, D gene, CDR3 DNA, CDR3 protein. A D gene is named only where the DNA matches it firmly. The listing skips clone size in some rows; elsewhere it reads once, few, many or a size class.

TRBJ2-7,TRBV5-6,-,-,TGTGCCAGCAGCTTGGACGGTGACAGATACTACGAGCAGTACTTC,CASSLDGDRYYEQYF
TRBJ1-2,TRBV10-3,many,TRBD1,TGTGCCATCAGTATAGACAGGGGATCTAACTATGGCTACACCTTC,CAISIDRGSNYGYTF
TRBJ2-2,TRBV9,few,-,TGTGCCAGCAGCGTAGGTTCCACCGGGGAGCTGTTTTTT,CASSVGSTGELFF
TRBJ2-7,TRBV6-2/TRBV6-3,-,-,TGTGCCAGCAGGGAGGACGGCTCCTACGAGCAGTACTTC,CASREDGSYEQYF
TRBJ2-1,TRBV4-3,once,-,TGCGCCAGCAGCCAAGATTTTGTTCGGCCTACTTTTGGGCGCCTCTCCTACAATGAGCAGTTCTTC,CASSQDFVRPTFGRLSYNEQFF
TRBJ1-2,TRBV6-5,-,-,TGTGCCAGCAGTCAAAACCCGGGACCGACGATCTATGGCTACACCTTC,CASSQNPGPTIYGYTF
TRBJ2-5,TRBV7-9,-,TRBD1,TGTGCCAGCAGCTTACTGGACAGGGGCGCGGAGACCCAGTACTTC,CASSLLDRGAETQYF
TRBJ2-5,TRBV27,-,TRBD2,TGTGCCAGCAGGAGACTAGCGGGGGGGACGCAAGAGACCCAGTACTTC,CASRRLAGGTQETQYF
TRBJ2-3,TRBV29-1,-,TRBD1,TGCAGCGTAGCTCACCCCATGCCGGACAGGAGCACAGATACGCAGTATTTT,CSVAHPMPDRSTDTQYF
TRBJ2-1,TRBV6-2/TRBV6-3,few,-,TGTGCCAGCAGTTACTTAAAGGAGCAGTTCTTC,CASSYLKEQFF
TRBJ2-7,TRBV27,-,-,TGTGCCAGCAGTTTATGGGCCGGATCCTACGAGCAGTACTTC,CASSLWAGSYEQYF
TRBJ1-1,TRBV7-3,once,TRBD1,TGTGCCAGCAGCTTAACGGCGACAGGGCACACTGAAGCTTTCTTT,CASSLTATGHTEAFF
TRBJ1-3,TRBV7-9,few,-,TGTGCCAGCAGCCAGGATGGAAACACCATATATTTT,CASSQDGNTIYF
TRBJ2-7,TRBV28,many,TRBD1,TGTGCCAGCAGTCCCGGACAGGTCCCTCCCTACGAGCAGTACTTC,CASSPGQVPPYEQYF
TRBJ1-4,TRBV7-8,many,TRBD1,TGTGCCAGCAGCTCCTTGGGACAGGGGGCTGAAGAAAAACTGTTTTTT,CASSSLGQGAEEKLFF
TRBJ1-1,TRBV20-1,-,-,TGCAGTGCCGGGATTTTGGGCCGGACTGAAGCTTACTTT,CSAGILGRTEAYF
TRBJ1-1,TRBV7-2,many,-,TGTGCCAGCAGCCCTGACAGCGGCACTGAAGCTTTCTTT,CASSPDSGTEAFF
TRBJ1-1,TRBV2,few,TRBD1,TGTGCCAGCAGTGTAATAGGGGGCTACGACACTGAAGCTTTCTTT,CASSVIGGYDTEAFF
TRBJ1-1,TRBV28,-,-,TGTGCCAGCAGTCCCCGGAACCTGAACACTGAAGCTTTCTTT,CASSPRNLNTEAFF
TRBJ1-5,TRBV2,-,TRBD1,TGTGCCAGCAGAGAAACGACAGGGGATCAGCCCCAGCATTTT,CASRETTGDQPQHF
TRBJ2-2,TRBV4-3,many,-,TGCGCCAGCAGCCAAGATTGGATCCAGGGCACCGGGGAGCTGTTTTTT,CASSQDWIQGTGELFF
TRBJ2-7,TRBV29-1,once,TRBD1,TGCAGCGTTGCGGACAGGGGGCTCTACGAGCAGTACTTC,CSVADRGLYEQYF
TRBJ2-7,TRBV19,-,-,TGTGCCAGCCGCCTTTTCCCGGGGTCCTACGAGCAGTACTTC,CASRLFPGSYEQYF
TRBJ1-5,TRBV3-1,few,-,TGTGCCAGCAGCCACGGCGTGACAGTGGCACCCCAGCCCCAGCATTTT,CASSHGVTVAPQPQHF
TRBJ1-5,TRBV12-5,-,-,TGTGCTAGTGGTTTGACAGGGCTGGTGAGCAATCAGCCCCAGCATTTT,CASGLTGLVSNQPQHF
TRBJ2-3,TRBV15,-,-,TGTGCCACCAGCAGAGAAACAGGGCGACCCATTACGCAGTATTTT,CATSRETGRPITQYF
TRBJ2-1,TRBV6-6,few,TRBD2,TGTGCCAGCACTAGCGGGACCTACAATGAGCAGTTCTTC,CASTSGTYNEQFF
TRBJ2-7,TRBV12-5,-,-,TGTGCTAGTGGTTTGTTCGTCTCCGAGCAGTACTTC,CASGLFVSEQYF
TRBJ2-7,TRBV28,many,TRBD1,TGTGCCAGCAACCCAACAGGGGTCACCTACGAGCAGTACTTC,CASNPTGVTYEQYF